This paragraph covers one TCR beta chain sequence. The target antigen is unknown. 13 Jbeta primers and 60 Vbeta primers were used for the PCR. The table came from immunoSEQ multiplex PCR; TCRdb's copy has only in-frame clones and leaves some out. Of 150,000 to 200,000 clones in the sample, about four fifths were seen once. The record originates from a study of cytomegalovirus exposure and HLA in healthy donors. After removal of 4 bases from V and 5 bases from J, the junction contained 17 bases not matched to a gene. The CDR3 loop spans 19 amino acids. Germline-derived CDR1 and CDR2 are SGHRS and YFSETQ. Study results and caveats: The study carried out a later analysis of TCR beta sequences. It associated approximately 17,000 of them with specific HLA alleles at a false discovery rate of 0.05. Reports showed the classifier diagnosing cytomegalovirus status with high specificity and sensitivity.

Sequenced: PBMCs. The clonotype comes from a man aged 18 to 30 in good health and CMV-seronegative. The V gene is TRBV5-1, the J gene TRBJ2-3; 12 bases are shared with TRBD2. CDR3 DNA sequence: TGCGCCAGCAGCCCCGCTCTGACTAGCGGGGGAGAAATAAGAGATACGCAGTATTTT. This gives the protein CASSPALTSGGEIRDTQYF.